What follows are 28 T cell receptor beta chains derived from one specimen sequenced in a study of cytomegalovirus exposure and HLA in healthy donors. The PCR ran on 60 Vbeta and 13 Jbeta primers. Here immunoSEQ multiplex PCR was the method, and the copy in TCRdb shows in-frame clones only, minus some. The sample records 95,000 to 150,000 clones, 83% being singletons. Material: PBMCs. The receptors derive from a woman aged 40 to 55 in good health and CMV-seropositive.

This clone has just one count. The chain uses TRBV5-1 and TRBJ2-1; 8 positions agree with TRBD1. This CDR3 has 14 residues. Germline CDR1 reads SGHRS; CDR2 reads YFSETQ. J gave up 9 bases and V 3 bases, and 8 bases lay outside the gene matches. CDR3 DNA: TGCGCCAGCAGCTCTCCGGGACAGGCGAGTGAGCAGTTCTTC. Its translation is CASSSPGQASEQFF.

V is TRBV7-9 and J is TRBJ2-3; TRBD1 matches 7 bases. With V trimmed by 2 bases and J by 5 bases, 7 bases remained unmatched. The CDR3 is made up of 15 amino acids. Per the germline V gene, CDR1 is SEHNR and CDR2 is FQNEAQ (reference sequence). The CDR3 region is CASSLLNRGGDTQYF. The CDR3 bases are TGTGCCAGCAGCTTACTTAACAGGGGTGGAGATACGCAGTATTTT.

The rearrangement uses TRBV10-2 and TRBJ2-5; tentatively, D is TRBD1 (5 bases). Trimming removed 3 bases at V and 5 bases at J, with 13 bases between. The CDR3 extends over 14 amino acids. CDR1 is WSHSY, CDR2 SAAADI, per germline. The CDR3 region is CASSELAGMETQYF. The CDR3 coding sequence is TGCGCCAGCAGTGAATTAGCAGGGATGGAGACCCAGTACTTC.

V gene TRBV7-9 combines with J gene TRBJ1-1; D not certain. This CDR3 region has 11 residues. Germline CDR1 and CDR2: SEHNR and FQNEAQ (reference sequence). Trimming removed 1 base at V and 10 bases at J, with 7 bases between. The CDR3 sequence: CASSLVSGAFF. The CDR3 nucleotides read TGTGCCAGCAGCTTAGTGAGCGGAGCTTTCTTT. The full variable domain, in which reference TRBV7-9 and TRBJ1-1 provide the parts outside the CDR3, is DTGVSQNPRHKITKRGQNVTFRCDPISEHNRLYWYRQTLGQGPEFLTYFQNEAQLEKSRLLSDRFSAERPKGSFSTLEIQRTEQGDSAMYLCASSLVSGAFFGQGTRLTVV.

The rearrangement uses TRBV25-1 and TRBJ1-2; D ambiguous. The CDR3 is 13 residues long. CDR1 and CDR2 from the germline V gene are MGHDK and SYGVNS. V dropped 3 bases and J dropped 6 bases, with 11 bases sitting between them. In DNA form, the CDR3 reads TGTGCCAGCAGTGACCCCACTCTGGATGGCTACACCTTC. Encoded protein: CASSDPTLDGYTF.

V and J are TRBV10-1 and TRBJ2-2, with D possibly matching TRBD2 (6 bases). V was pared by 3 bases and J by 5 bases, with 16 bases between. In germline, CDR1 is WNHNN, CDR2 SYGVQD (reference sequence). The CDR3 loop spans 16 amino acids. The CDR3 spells CASSDFAGRSTGELFF. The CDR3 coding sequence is TGCGCCAGCAGTGATTTTGCAGGGAGGTCGACCGGGGAGCTGTTTTTT.

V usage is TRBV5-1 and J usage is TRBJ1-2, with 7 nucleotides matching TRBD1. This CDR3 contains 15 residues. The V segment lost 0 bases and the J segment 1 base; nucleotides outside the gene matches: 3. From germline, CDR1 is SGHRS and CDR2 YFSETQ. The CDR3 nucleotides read TGCGCCAGCAGCTTGGCCGGGACAGATAACTATGGCTACACCTTC. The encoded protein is CASSLAGTDNYGYTF.

The CDR3 loop is CASSPRQVETGELFF. The CDR3, as DNA: TGTGCCAGCAGTCCCCGACAGGTGGAAACCGGGGAGCTGTTTTTT. V usage is TRBV6-1 and J usage is TRBJ2-2, with TRBD1 as a possible D gene (6 bases). V lost 5 bases, J lost 5 bases, and 15 bases lay in between. The CDR3 consists of 15 residues. Looked up from germline, CDR1 is MNHNS and CDR2 is SASEGT.

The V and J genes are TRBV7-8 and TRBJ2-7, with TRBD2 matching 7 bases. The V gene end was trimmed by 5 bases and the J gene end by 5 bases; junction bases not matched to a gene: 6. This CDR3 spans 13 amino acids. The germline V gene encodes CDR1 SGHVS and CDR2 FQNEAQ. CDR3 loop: CASSLWTRNEQYF. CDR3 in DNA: TGTGCCAGCAGCCTCTGGACTAGAAACGAGCAGTACTTC.

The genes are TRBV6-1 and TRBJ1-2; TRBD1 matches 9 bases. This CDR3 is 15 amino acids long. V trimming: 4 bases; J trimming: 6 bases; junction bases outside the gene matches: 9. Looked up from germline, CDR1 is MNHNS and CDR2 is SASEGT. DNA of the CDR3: TGTGCCAGCAGTGTGGACAGGGGAACGAGGGATGGCTACACCTTC. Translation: CASSVDRGTRDGYTF.

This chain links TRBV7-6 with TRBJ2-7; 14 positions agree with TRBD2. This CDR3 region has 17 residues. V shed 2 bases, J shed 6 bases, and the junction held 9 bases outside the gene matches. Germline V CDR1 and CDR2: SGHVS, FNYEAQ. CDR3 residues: CASSLRGGLAGVGEQYF. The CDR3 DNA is TGTGCCAGCAGCTTAAGGGGGGGACTAGCGGGAGTGGGCGAGCAGTACTTC.

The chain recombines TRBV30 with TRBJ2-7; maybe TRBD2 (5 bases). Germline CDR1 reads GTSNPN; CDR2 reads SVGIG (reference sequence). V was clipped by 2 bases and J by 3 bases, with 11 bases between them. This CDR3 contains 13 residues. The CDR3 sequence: CAWSSHGVYEQYF. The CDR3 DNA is TGTGCCTGGAGTTCTCACGGGGTCTACGAGCAGTACTTC.

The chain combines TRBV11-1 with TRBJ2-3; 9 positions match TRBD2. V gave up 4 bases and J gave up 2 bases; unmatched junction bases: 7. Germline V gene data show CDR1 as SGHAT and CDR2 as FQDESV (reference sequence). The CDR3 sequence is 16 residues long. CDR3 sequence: CASSSQASGTTDTQYF. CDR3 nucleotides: TGTGCCAGCAGCTCCCAAGCTAGCGGGACCACAGATACGCAGTATTTT.

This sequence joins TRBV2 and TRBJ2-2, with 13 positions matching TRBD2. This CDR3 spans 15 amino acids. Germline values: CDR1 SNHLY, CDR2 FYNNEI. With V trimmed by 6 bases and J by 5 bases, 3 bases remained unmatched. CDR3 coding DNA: TGTGCCAGCAGAGGGGGACTAGCGGGGACCGGGGAGCTGTTTTTT. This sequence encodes CASRGGLAGTGELFF. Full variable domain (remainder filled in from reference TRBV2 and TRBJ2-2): EPEVTQTPSHQVTQMGQEVILRCVPISNHLYFYWYRQILGQKVEFLVSFYNNEISEKSEIFDDQFSVERPDGSNFTLKIRSTKLEDSAMYFCASRGGLAGTGELFFGEGSRLTVL.

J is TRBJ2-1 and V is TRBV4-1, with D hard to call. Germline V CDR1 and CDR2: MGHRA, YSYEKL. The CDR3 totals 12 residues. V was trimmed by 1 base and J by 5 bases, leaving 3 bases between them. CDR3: CASSQANNEQFF. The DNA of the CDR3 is TGCGCCAGCAGCCAAGCCAACAATGAGCAGTTCTTC.

This CDR3 is CSVGITGHREQYF. The CDR3, as DNA: TGCAGCGTTGGGATCACAGGTCACCGGGAGCAGTACTTC. V is TRBV29-1 and J is TRBJ2-7; D may be TRBD1 (5 bases). Trimming shortened V by 4 bases and J by 7 bases, and 17 bases separated the two germline ends. The CDR3 sequence is 13 residues long. Germline CDR1 and CDR2: SQVTM and ANQGSEA.

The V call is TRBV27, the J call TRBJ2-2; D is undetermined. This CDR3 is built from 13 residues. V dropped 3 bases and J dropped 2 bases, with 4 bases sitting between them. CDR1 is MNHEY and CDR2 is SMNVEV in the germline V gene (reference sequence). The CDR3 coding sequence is TGTGCCAGCAGTTTGAGTAACACCGGGGAGCTGTTTTTT. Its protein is CASSLSNTGELFF.

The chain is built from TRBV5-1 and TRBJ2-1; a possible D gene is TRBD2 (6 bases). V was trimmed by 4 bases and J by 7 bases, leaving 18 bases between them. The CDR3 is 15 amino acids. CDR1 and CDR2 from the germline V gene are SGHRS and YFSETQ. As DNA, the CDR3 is TGCGCCAGCAGCCTCTTGGGGGGAGAGACGAATGAGCAGTTCTTC. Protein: CASSLLGGETNEQFF. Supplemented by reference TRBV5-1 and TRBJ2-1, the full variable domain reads KAGVTQTPRYLIKTRGQQVTLSCSPISGHRSVSWYQQTPGQGLQFLFEYFSETQRNKGNFPGRFSGRQFSNSRSEMNVSTLELGDSALYLCASSLLGGETNEQFFGPGTRLTVL.

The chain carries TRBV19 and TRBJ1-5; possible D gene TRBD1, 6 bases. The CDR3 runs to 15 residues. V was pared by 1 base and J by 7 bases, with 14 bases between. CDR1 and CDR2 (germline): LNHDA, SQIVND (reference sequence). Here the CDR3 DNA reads TGTGCCAGTAGTATAGGTACAAACAGGGTCCAGCCCCAGCATTTT. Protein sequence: CASSIGTNRVQPQHF.

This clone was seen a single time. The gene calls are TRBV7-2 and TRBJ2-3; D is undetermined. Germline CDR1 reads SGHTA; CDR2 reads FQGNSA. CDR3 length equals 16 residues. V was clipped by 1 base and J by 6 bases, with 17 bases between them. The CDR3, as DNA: TGTGCCAGCAGCTTAGGAGGTGGTTTAGCAATGGATACGCAGTATTTT. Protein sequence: CASSLGGGLAMDTQYF.

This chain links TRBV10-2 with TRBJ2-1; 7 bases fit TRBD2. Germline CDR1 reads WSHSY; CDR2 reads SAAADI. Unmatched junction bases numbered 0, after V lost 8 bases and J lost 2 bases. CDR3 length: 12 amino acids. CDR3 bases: TGCGCCAGCCTAGCGGCCTACAATGAGCAGTTCTTC. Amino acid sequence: CASLAAYNEQFF.

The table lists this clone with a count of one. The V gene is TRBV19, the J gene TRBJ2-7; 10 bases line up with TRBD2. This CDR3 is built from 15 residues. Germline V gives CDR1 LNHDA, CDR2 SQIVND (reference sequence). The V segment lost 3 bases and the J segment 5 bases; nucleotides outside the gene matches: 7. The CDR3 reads CASSIIGLAGDEQYF. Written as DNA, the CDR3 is TGTGCCAGTAGTATCATTGGGCTAGCGGGAGACGAGCAGTACTTC.

The CDR3 DNA reads as TGTGCCAGCAGCTTGGCGGTTTCAGGAAAACTGTTTTTT. Protein sequence: CASSLAVSGKLFF. This rearrangement joins TRBV5-6 to TRBJ1-4; unclear D gene. This CDR3 comprises 13 residues. Trimming took 0 bases from V and 10 from J, leaving 10 bases between them. Germline CDR1 SGHDT, CDR2 YYEEEE. The full variable domain, with the rest looked up from reference TRBV5-6 and TRBJ1-4, is DAGVTQSPTHLIKTRGQQVTLRCSPKSGHDTVSWYQQALGQGPQFIFQYYEEEERQRGNFPDRFSGHQFPNYSSELNVNALLLGDSALYLCASSLAVSGKLFFGSGTQLSVL.

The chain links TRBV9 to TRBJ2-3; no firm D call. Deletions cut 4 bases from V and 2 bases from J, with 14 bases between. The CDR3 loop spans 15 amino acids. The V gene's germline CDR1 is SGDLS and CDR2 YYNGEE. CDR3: CASSPGGDNTDTQYF. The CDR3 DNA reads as TGTGCCAGCAGCCCCGGTGGTGACAACACAGATACGCAGTATTTT.

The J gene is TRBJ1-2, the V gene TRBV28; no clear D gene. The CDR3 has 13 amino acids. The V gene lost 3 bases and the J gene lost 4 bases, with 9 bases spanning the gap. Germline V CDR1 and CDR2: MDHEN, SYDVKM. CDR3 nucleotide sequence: TGTGCCAGCAGTTTGATGCAGTCCTATGGCTACACCTTC. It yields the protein CASSLMQSYGYTF.

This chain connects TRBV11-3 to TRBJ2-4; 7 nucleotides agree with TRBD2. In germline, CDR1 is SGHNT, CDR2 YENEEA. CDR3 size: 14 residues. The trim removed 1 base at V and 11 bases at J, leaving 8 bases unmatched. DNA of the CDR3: TGTGCCAGCAGCTTAGTTGGGGGGGATGGCGTTCAGTACTTC. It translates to CASSLVGGDGVQYF.

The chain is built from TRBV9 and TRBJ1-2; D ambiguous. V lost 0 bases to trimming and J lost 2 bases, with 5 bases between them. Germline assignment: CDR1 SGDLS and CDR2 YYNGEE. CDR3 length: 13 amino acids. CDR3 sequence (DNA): TGTGCCAGCAGCGTAGACAGAAACTATGGCTACACCTTC. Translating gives CASSVDRNYGYTF.

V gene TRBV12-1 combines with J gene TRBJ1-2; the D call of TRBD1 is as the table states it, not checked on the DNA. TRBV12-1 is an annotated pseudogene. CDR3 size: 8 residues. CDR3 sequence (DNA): TGTGCCGGCTTAGGCTACACCTTC. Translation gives CAGLGYTF.